This TCR beta chain was sequenced during a study of blood T cell repertoires in COVID-19. Study information: Sites across the United States, Italy and Spain contributed samples from acute and convalescent COVID-19. T cells, B-cell-depleted T cells, or PBMCs provided the cDNA or gDNA that served as material.

Authors' analysis steps: Scientists estimated how many nucleated cells there were by amplifying reference gene primers. Sequencing used immunoSEQ multiplex PCR; TCRdb keeps in-frame clones, though not all of them. The V and J calls and clone size are taken from that table; D and trimming were inferred from the DNA. Of roughly 70,000 clones listed, roughly 78% are singletons. This CDR3 region has 15 residues. Germline lookup yields CDR1 LNHDA and CDR2 SQIVND (reference sequence). V gave up 4 bases and J gave up 8 bases; unmatched junction bases: 7. Sample: peripheral blood. The chain recombines TRBV19 with TRBJ2-1, with 11 bases fitting TRBD2. The TCR sequence derives from a human donor in a cohort sampled during active COVID-19. The CDR3 sequence is CASSKVAGGPYEQFF. The CDR3 DNA is TGTGCCAGTAGTAAAGTAGCGGGAGGGCCCTATGAGCAGTTCTTC. Complete variable domain (other parts from reference TRBV19 and TRBJ2-1): DGGITQSPKYLFRKEGQNVTLSCEQNLNHDAMYWYRQDPGQGLRLIYYSQIVNDFQKGDIAEGYSVSREKKESFPLTVTSAQKNPTAFYLCASSKVAGGPYEQFFGPGTRLTVL.